This is a list of T cell receptor beta chains from one sample in a study of blood T cells in healthy people across ages. TCRdb reprocessed the 5' RACE reads with MiXCR, giving one entry per CDR3 protein. The sample lists roughly 1,700,000 distinct CDR3 sequences, 28% occurring once. Sequenced input: blood. All receptors come from a woman younger than 45 in good health. The CDR3 runs from the conserved cysteine through the conserved F or W. D genes are given only for firm matches. Not all rows give a size; the values are once, few, many and, for expanded clones, a class.

len	abundance	v_gene	d_gene	j_gene	CDR3nt	CDR3aa
14	many	TRBV7-9	NA	TRBJ1-2	TGTGCCAGCAGCTTTCCTGGTGGGCCAAAAGGCTACACCTTC	CASSFPGGPKGYTF
15	NA	TRBV7-3	TRBD1	TRBJ2-7	TGTGCCAGCAGCTTATTAGCGGGACAGGGGTCCGAGCAGTACTTC	CASSLLAGQGSEQYF
15	few	TRBV2	TRBD1	TRBJ1-2	TGTGCCAGCAGTCCGCCGGGACAGAACAACTATGGCTACACCTTC	CASSPPGQNNYGYTF
13	few	TRBV7-2	NA	TRBJ1-1	TGTGCCAGCAGCTTAGGGGGGGCGGTGAGTGCTTTCTTT	CASSLGGAVSAFF
14	NA	TRBV4-3	NA	TRBJ2-5	TGCGCCAGCAGCCAAGATGTCGCCCAAGAGACCCAGTACTTC	CASSQDVAQETQYF
16	NA	TRBV7-9	TRBD1	TRBJ2-7	TGTGCCAGCAGCTCTATCCCGGGACAGGGGGCCCACGAGCAGTACTTC	CASSSIPGQGAHEQYF
14	few	TRBV12-3/TRBV12-4	NA	TRBJ2-5	TGTGCCAGCAGCGCCGGGACCCAGGGTGAGACCCAGTACTTC	CASSAGTQGETQYF
13	few	TRBV20-1	NA	TRBJ2-7	TGCAGTGCTCCCGTCCCGGGGTCCTACGAGCAGTACTTC	CSAPVPGSYEQYF
15	NA	TRBV5-1	NA	TRBJ2-5	TGCGCCAGCAGCTTGGCACAGAACCCGGGGGAGACCCAGTACTTC	CASSLAQNPGETQYF
15	few	TRBV20-1	TRBD1	TRBJ2-6	TGCAGTGCTAGACACAGGGGCTCTGGGGCCAACGTCCTGACTTTC	CSARHRGSGANVLTF
13	NA	TRBV12-3/TRBV12-4	NA	TRBJ1-2	TGTGCCAGCAGGCGGGCCTCTCGCGGCGGCTGCACCTTC	CASRRASRGGCTF
15	many	TRBV14	NA	TRBJ2-4	TGTGCCAGCAGCCAAGAGACCACCGGGACAACCATTCAGTACTTC	CASSQETTGTTIQYF
14	NA	TRBV27	TRBD2	TRBJ2-5	TGTGCCAGCAGCCGGGGGACTAGCTCAGAGACCCAGTACTTC	CASSRGTSSETQYF
14	NA	TRBV9	NA	TRBJ1-2	TGTGCCAGCAGCGCCAACTCAGGGGCCTATGGCTACACCTTC	CASSANSGAYGYTF
13	few	TRBV9	NA	TRBJ2-1	TGTGCCAGCAGCGTGACAGTCTACAATGAGCAGTTCTTC	CASSVTVYNEQFF
18	many	TRBV6-5	TRBD2	TRBJ2-1	TGTGCCAGCAGTTATAAGGGGTTGTGGGGGACTAGGAGGAATGAGCAGTTCTTC	CASSYKGLWGTRRNEQFF
16	few	TRBV10-2	NA	TRBJ1-5	TGCGCCAGCAGTGACACGCAAGGGGCGGGCAATCAGCCCCAGCATTTT	CASSDTQGAGNQPQHF
17	few	TRBV4-1	NA	TRBJ2-1	TGCGCCAGCAGCCAAGGCTCGACTCCGGGACGGTACAATGAGCAGTTCTTC	CASSQGSTPGRYNEQFF
14	NA	TRBV2	NA	TRBJ2-7	TGTGCCAGCAGGCCGACTGGAGAGGGCTACGAGCAGTACTTC	CASRPTGEGYEQYF
15	NA	TRBV7-2	NA	TRBJ1-5	TGTGCCAGCATCCAAGGTCCCGATAGCAATCAGCCCCAGCATTTT	CASIQGPDSNQPQHF